The 16 T cell receptor beta chains in this list originate from one sample, sequenced in a study of blood T cell repertoires in COVID-19. Produced via immunoSEQ multiplex PCR; TCRdb's table is partial and in-frame only. The table includes 50,000 to 65,000 clones, almost 95% detected once. Sequencing was carried out using peripheral blood. These receptors were taken from a man between 50 and 59 years old with active COVID-19.

The J gene is TRBJ1-1, the V gene TRBV6-4; no clear D gene. V was clipped by 3 bases and J by 0 bases, with 11 bases between them. CDR1 is MRHNA, CDR2 SNTAGT, per germline. The CDR3 length is 15 residues. The CDR3: CASSEWAGMNTEAFF. CDR3 nucleotide sequence: TGTGCCAGCAGTGAGTGGGCAGGAATGAACACTGAAGCTTTCTTT.

The chain has TRBV10-3 and TRBJ2-5; the D gene is possibly TRBD1 (6 bases). Germline V gives CDR1 ENHRY, CDR2 SYGVKD. The CDR3 has 15 residues. Trimming left V 6 bases short and J 4 bases short, with 18 bases between. The CDR3, as DNA: TGTGCCATCAGGGGGAGCGGTAGGGGGTCAGAGACCCAGTACTTC. It specifies CAIRGSGRGSETQYF.

This rearrangement joins TRBV7-8 to TRBJ1-5, with no clear D. The CDR3 spans 15 residues. V gave up 5 bases and J gave up 3 bases, with 14 bases separating them. Looked up from germline, CDR1 is SGHVS and CDR2 is FQNEAQ. Written as DNA, the CDR3 is TGTGCCAGCAGCCCCTACGGTGATGCCAATCAGCCCCAGCATTTT. Amino acid sequence: CASSPYGDANQPQHF.

The chain is built from TRBV19 and TRBJ1-5; no definite D call. Trimming removed 7 bases at V and 1 base at J, with 17 bases between. The germline V gene has CDR1 LNHDA and CDR2 SQIVND (reference sequence). CDR3 length: 16 amino acids. The CDR3 coding sequence is TGTGCCAGTACCCAAGGGCGGGTTGGAAGCAATCAGCCCCAGCATTTT. Translated: CASTQGRVGSNQPQHF.

V gene TRBV5-1 combines with J gene TRBJ2-1, with a tentative D call TRBD2 (6 bases). V dropped 4 bases and J dropped 0 bases, with 11 bases sitting between them. Germline CDR1 reads SGHRS; CDR2 reads YFSETQ. This CDR3 spans 15 amino acids. This CDR3 is CASSPSASSYNEQFF. The CDR3 coding sequence is TGCGCCAGCAGCCCTAGCGCCAGCTCCTACAATGAGCAGTTCTTC. The full variable domain, with the rest looked up from reference TRBV5-1 and TRBJ2-1, is KAGVTQTPRYLIKTRGQQVTLSCSPISGHRSVSWYQQTPGQGLQFLFEYFSETQRNKGNFPGRFSGRQFSNSRSEMNVSTLELGDSALYLCASSPSASSYNEQFFGPGTRLTVL.

The rearrangement joins TRBV7-2 to TRBJ1-5; D unresolved. The CDR3 contains 14 residues. With 5 bases removed from V and 7 bases from J, the gap between germline ends came to 15 bases. CDR1 SGHTA and CDR2 FQGNSA come from the germline V gene. The CDR3 sequence: CASSTLGVAQPQHF. Here the CDR3 DNA reads TGTGCCAGCAGCACCCTGGGAGTGGCACAGCCCCAGCATTTT.

The V call is TRBV19, the J call TRBJ2-3; D not certain. This CDR3 has 14 residues. Trimming removed 6 bases from V and 4 bases from J, with 14 bases in between. The germline CDR1 and CDR2 sequences are LNHDA and SQIVND (reference sequence). In DNA, the CDR3 is TGTGCCAGTAGCCCCACGAGTACTGCAGATACGCAGTATTTT. Translation: CASSPTSTADTQYF.

The V call is TRBV12-3 or TRBV12-4, the J call TRBJ1-1; maybe TRBD1 (5 bases). V shed 5 bases and J shed 1 base, with 8 bases lying between them. This CDR3 has 13 amino acids. The CDR3 spells CASSGAPNTEAFF. The CDR3 region has the DNA TGTGCCAGCAGTGGGGCACCGAACACTGAAGCTTTCTTT.

The rearrangement uses TRBV4-1 and TRBJ1-5; 7 bases are a match to TRBD1. The germline CDR1 and CDR2 sequences are MGHRA and YSYEKL. This CDR3 comprises 17 residues. The V segment lost 4 bases and the J segment 4 bases; nucleotides outside the gene matches: 13. CDR3 loop: CASSPLHRDSGNQPQHF. CDR3 DNA: TGCGCCAGCAGCCCCTTACACCGGGACAGTGGAAATCAGCCCCAGCATTTT.

This chain links TRBV3-1 (or the pseudogene TRBV3-2) with TRBJ1-1, with a tentative D call TRBD1 (5 bases). The CDR3 extends over 17 amino acids. V was cut by 0 bases and J by 0 bases, with 14 bases left in between. Germline loops: CDR1 LGHDT, CDR2 YNNKEL (reference sequence). CDR3 protein: CASSQDAVWGLNTEAFF. For the CDR3, the DNA is TGTGCCAGCAGCCAAGATGCGGTTTGGGGCTTGAACACTGAAGCTTTCTTT.

The chain has TRBV4-2 and TRBJ2-2; D is undetermined. Germline V gene lookup returns CDR1 LGHNA and CDR2 YNFKEQ. Trimming shortened V by 0 bases and J by 0 bases, and 8 bases separated the two germline ends. CDR3 length: 16 amino acids. The CDR3 DNA reads as TGTGCCAGCAGCCAAGATATCCTTTCGAACACCGGGGAGCTGTTTTTT. Its protein is CASSQDILSNTGELFF.

V usage is TRBV9 and J usage is TRBJ2-5; no clear D gene. In germline, CDR1 is SGDLS, CDR2 YYNGEE. V lost 6 bases, J lost 5 bases, and 17 bases lay in between. CDR3 size: 14 residues. The CDR3 bases are TGTGCCAGCACCCGAGGTCCCCTCGGGGAGACCCAGTACTTC. Its protein product is CASTRGPLGETQYF.

The rearrangement joins TRBV28 to TRBJ2-5; D is uncertain. Germline V lookup: CDR1 MDHEN, CDR2 SYDVKM. The CDR3 sequence is 8 residues long. V was trimmed by 11 bases and J by 5 bases, leaving 3 bases between them. Here the CDR3 DNA reads TGTGCCGCGGAGACCCAGTACTTC. This gives the protein CAAETQYF.

This clone occurred a few times. J is TRBJ1-1 and V is TRBV7-3, with D possibly being TRBD1 (6 bases). Trimming removed 2 bases at V and 1 base at J, with 14 bases between. Germline V gives CDR1 SGHTA, CDR2 FQGTGA. The CDR3 length is 16 residues. The CDR3: CASSLVPLDRNTEAFF. The CDR3 DNA follows: TGTGCCAGCAGCTTAGTTCCCCTGGACAGGAACACTGAAGCTTTCTTT.

The chain links TRBV24-1 to TRBJ2-3; 14 bases are a match to TRBD2. The CDR3 loop spans 17 amino acids. Trimming cost V 0 bases and J 7 bases; bases outside gene matches: 5. The germline V gene has CDR1 KGHDR and CDR2 SFDVKD. The CDR3 spells CATSDLRTSGGIHTQYF. The CDR3 coding sequence is TGTGCCACCAGTGATTTGAGGACTAGCGGGGGGATCCATACGCAGTATTTT.

The gene calls are TRBV13 and TRBJ2-2; 10 bases line up with TRBD2. CDR1 is PRHDT and CDR2 is FYEKMQ in the germline V gene (reference sequence). The V and J ends lost 4 bases and 2 bases, in that order; junction bases with no gene match: 4. The CDR3 has 16 residues. CDR3 amino acids: CASSSLAGANTGELFF. CDR3 nucleotide sequence: TGTGCCAGCAGCTCGCTAGCGGGGGCAAACACCGGGGAGCTGTTTTTT.